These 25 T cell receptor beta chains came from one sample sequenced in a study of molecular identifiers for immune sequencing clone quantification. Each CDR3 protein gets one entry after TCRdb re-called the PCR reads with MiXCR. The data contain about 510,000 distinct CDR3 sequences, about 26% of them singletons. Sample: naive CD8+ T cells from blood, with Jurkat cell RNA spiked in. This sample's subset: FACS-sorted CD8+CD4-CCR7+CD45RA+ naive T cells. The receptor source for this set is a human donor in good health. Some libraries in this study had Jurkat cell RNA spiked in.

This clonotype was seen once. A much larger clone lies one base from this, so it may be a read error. For the CDR3, the DNA is TGTGCCAGCAGCTTAAACCCCGCGAACACCGGGGTGCTGTTTTTT. It encodes CASSLNPANTGVLFF. The chain couples TRBV7-9 to TRBJ2-2; TRBD2 might be the D (5 bases). Germline CDR1 and CDR2: SEHNR and FQNEAQ (reference sequence). The CDR3 is 15 amino acids. The whole variable domain, filled in from reference TRBV7-9 and TRBJ2-2, reads DTGVSQNPRHKITKRGQNVTFRCDPISEHNRLYWYRQTLGQGPEFLTYFQNEAQLEKSRLLSDRFSAERPKGSFSTLEIQRTEQGDSAMYLCASSLNPANTGVLFFGEGSRLTVL.

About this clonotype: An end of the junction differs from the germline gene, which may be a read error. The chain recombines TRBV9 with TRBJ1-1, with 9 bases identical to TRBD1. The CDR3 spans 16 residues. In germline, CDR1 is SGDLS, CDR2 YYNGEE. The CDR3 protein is CAGSAHRTGEDTEALF. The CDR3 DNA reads TGTGCCGGCAGCGCCCATAGGACAGGGGAAGACACTGAAGCTCTCTTT.

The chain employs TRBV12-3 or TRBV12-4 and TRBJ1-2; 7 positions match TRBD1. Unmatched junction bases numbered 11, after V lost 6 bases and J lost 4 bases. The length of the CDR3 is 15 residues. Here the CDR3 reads CASSLNRGSVYGYTF. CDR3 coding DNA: TGTGCCAGCAGCCTGAACAGGGGATCGGTCTATGGCTACACCTTC.

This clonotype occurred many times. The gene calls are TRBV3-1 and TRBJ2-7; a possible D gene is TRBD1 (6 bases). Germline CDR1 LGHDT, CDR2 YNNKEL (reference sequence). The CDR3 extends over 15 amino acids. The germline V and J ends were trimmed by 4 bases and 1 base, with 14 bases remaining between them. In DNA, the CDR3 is TGTGCCAGCAGCCCCGCCCCCGGACAGTCCTACGAGCAGTACTTC. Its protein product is CASSPAPGQSYEQYF.

This CDR3 is CASSVTGGFQETQYF. The CDR3 coding sequence is TGTGCCAGCAGCGTAACAGGGGGCTTCCAAGAGACCCAGTACTTC. This chain joins TRBV9 and TRBJ2-5; TRBD1 agrees at 9 bases. Trimming at V came to 1 base and at J to 1 base, leaving 2 bases not matched to a gene. Germline V lookup: CDR1 SGDLS, CDR2 YYNGEE. The CDR3 runs to 15 residues.

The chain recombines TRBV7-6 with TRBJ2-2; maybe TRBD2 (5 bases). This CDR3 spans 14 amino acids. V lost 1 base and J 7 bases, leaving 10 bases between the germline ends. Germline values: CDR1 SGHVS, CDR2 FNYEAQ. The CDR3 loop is CASSLVASHGELFF. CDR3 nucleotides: TGTGCCAGCAGCTTAGTGGCTAGCCACGGGGAGCTGTTTTTT.

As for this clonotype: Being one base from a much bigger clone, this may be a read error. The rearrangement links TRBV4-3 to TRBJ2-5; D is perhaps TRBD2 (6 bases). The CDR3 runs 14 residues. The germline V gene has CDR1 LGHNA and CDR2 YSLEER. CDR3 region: CASSQDSRGETQNF. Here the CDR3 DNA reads TGCGCCAGCAGCCAAGACTCACGCGGGGAGACCCAGAACTTC.

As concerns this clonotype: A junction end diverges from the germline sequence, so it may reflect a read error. Here the CDR3 DNA reads TGCGCCAGCAGCCAGGGAGGGACAACTGGATTCACCACATATTTT. Translated: CASSQGGTTGFTTYF. V is TRBV4-3 and J is TRBJ1-3; the D gene is possibly TRBD1 (6 bases). The V gene's germline CDR1 is LGHNA and CDR2 YSLEER. The CDR3 is made up of 15 amino acids.

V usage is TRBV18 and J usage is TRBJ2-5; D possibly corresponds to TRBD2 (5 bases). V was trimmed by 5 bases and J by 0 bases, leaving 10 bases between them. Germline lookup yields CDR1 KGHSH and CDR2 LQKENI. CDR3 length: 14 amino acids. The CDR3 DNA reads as TGTGCCAGCTCAGCGGACGGGGACCAAGAGACCCAGTACTTC. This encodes CASSADGDQETQYF.

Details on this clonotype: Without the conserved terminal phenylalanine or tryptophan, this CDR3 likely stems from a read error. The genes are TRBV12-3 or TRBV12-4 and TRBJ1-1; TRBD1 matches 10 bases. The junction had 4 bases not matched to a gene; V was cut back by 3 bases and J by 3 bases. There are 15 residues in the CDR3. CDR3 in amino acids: CASSFVGTGDTEAFV. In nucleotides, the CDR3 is TGTGCCAGCAGTTTTGTTGGGACAGGGGACACTGAAGCTTTCGTT.

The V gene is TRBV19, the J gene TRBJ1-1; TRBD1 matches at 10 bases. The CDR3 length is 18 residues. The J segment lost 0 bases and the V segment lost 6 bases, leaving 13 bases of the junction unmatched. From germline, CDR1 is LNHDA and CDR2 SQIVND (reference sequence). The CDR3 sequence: CASSAMTGGIRMNTEAFF. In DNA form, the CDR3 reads TGTGCCAGTAGCGCCATGACAGGGGGCATTAGGATGAACACTGAAGCTTTCTTT.

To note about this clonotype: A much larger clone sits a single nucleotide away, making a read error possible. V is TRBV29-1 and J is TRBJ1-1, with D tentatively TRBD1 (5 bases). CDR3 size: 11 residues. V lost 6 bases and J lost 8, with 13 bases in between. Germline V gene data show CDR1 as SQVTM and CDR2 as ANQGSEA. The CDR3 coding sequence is TGCAGCGTCCCCGACAGAGGCGAAGCTTTCTTT. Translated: CSVPDRGEAFF.

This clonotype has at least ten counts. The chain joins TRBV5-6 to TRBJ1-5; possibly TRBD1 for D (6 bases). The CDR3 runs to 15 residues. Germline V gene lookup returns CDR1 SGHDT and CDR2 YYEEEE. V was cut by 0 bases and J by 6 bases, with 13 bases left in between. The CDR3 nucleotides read TGTGCCAGCAGCTTGGCTGGGGGGGGCGGTCAGCCCCAGCATTTT. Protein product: CASSLAGGGGQPQHF.

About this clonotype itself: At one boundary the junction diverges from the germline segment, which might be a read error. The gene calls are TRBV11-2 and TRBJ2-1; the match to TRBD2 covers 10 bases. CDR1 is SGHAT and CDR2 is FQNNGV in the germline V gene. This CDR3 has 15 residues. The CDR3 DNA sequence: TGTGCCGGCAGCTTAGTCCTAGCGGGAGCTGTTGAGCAGTTCTTC. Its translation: CAGSLVLAGAVEQFF.

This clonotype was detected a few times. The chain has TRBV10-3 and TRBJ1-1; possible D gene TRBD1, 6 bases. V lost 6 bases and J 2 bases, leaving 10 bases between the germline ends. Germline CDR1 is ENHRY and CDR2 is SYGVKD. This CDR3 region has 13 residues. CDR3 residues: CAIRQGSNTEAFF. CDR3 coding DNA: TGTGCCATCAGACAGGGCTCAAACACTGAAGCTTTCTTT.

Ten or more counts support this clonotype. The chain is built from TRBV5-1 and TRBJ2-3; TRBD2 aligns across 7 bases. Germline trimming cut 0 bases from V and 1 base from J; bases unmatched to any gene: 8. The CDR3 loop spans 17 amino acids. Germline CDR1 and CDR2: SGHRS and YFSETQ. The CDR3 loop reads CASSLARSGLRTDTQYF. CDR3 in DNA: TGCGCCAGCAGCTTGGCCAGGTCGGGACTACGCACAGATACGCAGTATTTT.

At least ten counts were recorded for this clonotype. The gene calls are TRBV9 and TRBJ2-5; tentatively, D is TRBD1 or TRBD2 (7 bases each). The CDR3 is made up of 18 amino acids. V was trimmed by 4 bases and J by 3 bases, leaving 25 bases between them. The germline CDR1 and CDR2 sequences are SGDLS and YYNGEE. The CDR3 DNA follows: TGTGCCAGCAGCCCAGGGGGGGGGTTGTCAGATGCGGAAGAGACCCAGTACTTC. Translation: CASSPGGGLSDAEETQYF.

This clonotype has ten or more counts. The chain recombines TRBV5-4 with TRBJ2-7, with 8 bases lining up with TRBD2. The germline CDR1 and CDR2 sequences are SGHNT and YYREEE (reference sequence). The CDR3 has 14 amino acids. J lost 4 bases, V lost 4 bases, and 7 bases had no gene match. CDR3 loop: CASSIYPGGYEQYF. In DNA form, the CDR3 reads TGTGCCAGCAGCATCTACCCGGGGGGGTACGAGCAGTACTTC.

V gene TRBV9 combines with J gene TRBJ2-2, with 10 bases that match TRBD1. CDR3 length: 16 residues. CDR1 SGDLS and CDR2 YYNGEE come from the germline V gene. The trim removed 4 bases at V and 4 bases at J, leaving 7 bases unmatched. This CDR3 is CASSPPGQGSTGELFF. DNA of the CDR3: TGTGCCAGCAGCCCTCCGGGACAGGGGTCCACCGGGGAGCTGTTTTTT.

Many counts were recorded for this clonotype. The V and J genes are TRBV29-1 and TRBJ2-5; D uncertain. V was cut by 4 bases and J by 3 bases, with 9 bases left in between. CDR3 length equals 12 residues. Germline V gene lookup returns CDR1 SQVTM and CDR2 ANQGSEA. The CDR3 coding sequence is TGCAGCGTTGCGATTCAAGAAGAGACCCAGTACTTC. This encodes CSVAIQEETQYF.

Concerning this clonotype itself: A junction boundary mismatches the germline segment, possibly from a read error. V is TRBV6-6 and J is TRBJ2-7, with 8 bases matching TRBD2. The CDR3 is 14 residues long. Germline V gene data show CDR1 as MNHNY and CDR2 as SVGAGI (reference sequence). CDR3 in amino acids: CTSSPLAVDGEQYF. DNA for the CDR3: TGTACCAGCAGCCCACTAGCGGTCGACGGAGAGCAGTACTTC.

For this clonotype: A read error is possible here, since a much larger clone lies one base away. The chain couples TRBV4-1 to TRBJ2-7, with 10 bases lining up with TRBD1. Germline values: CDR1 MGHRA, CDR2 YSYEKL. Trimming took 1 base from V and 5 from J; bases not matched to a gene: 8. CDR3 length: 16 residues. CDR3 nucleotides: TGCGCCAGCAGCCAAGGTCCGGGACAGGGGTTGGACGAGCAGTACTTC. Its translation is CASSQGPGQGLDEQYF.

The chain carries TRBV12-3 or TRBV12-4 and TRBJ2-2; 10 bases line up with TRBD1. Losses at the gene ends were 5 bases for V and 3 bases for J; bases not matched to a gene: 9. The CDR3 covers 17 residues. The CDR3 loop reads CASSPLGDRGHTGELFF. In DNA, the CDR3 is TGTGCCAGCAGTCCCCTCGGGGACAGGGGTCACACCGGGGAGCTGTTTTTT.

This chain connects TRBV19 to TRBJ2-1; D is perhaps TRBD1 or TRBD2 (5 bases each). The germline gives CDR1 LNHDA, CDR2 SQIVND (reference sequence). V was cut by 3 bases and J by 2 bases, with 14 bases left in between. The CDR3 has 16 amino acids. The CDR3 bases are TGTGCCAGTAGTATGGGGTACGGGACCACCTACAATGAGCAGTTCTTC. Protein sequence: CASSMGYGTTYNEQFF. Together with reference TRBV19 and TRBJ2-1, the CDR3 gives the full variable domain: DGGITQSPKYLFRKEGQNVTLSCEQNLNHDAMYWYRQDPGQGLRLIYYSQIVNDFQKGDIAEGYSVSREKKESFPLTVTSAQKNPTAFYLCASSMGYGTTYNEQFFGPGTRLTVL.

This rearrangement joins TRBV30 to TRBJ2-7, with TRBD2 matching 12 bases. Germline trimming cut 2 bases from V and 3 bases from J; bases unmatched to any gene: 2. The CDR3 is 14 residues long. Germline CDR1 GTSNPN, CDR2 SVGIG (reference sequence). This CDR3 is CAWSTTSGSYEQYF. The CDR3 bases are TGTGCCTGGAGTACGACTAGCGGGAGCTACGAGCAGTACTTC. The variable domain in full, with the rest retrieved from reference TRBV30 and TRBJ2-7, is SQTIHQWPATLVQPVGSPLSLECTVEGTSNPNLYWYRQAAGRGLQLLFYSVGIGQISSEVPQNLSASRPQDRQFILSSKKLLLSDSGFYLCAWSTTSGSYEQYFGPGTRLTVT.